The sequence of this T cell receptor beta chain was determined in a study of T cell responses to AZD1222 COVID-19 vaccine. Assay: immunoSEQ multiplex PCR; the TCRdb copy retains only in-frame clones and omits some. The table lists about 110,000 clones, about 93% of them singletons, with about 20% in the top ten. CDR1 and CDR2 (germline): GTSNPN, SVGIG (reference sequence). Trimming left V 0 bases short and J 5 bases short, with 7 bases between. This CDR3 contains 12 residues. This clone was observed a single time. This sample comprised peripheral blood, obtained on day 0 of AZD1222 vaccination. The chain links TRBV30 to TRBJ1-1; no reliable D call. This clonotype originated in an adult in good health. The CDR3 loop is CAWSVVVTEAFF. CDR3 DNA: TGTGCCTGGAGTGTAGTCGTAACTGAAGCTTTCTTT.